A selection of T cell receptor beta chains follows, all from one sample in a study of regulatory T cells in long-lasting Graves disease. TCRdb reprocessed the multiplex PCR reads with MiXCR, giving one entry per CDR3 protein. The table includes fewer than 600,000 distinct CDR3 sequences, 22% detected once. This specimen was peripheral blood mononuclear cells (PBMCs), taken when the disease was refractory, from a patient treated with antithyroid drugs. The receptors originated from a female donor with Graves disease. CDR3s leave out the opening cysteine and the closing phenylalanine or tryptophan. Clone size is shown for a subset of rows, as once, few, many or a class of expanded clone.

size: -
V: TRBV28
CDR3: ASSSGPSDYEQY

size: few
V: TRBV29-1
CDR3: SVGPSGSTDTQY

size: -
V: TRBV19
CDR3: ASRTHEGLSSPLH

size: -
V: TRBV7-2
CDR3: ASSHPGTENTIY

size: few
V: TRBV2
CDR3: ASSLGQGLSGNTIY

size: few
V: TRBV2
CDR3: ASKKTGLSGELF

size: few
V: TRBV11-2
CDR3: ASSLGLAGEEQF

size: many
V: TRBV28
CDR3: ASKPGQGNTEAF

size: many
V: TRBV7-9
CDR3: ASSWGQGMNEQY

size: -
V: TRBV10-3
CDR3: ASSYSEGQF

size: many
V: TRBV2
CDR3: ASMWTGGTEAF

size: -
V: TRBV7-2
CDR3: ASSSDGLAGREQY

size: many
V: TRBV19
CDR3: ASSTGQGVYEQY

size: -
V: TRBV4-1
CDR3: ASSHSRSGRRETQY

size: -
V: TRBV10-3
CDR3: AISERGGQGSTGELF

size: many
V: TRBV2
CDR3: ASKRGSGNTEAF

size: many
V: TRBV3-1
CDR3: ASSQGTGRHQPQH

size: -
V: TRBV4-1
CDR3: ASSPHGREQY

size: few
V: TRBV2
CDR3: ASGSNEQF

size: few
V: TRBV9
CDR3: ASGTGTEAF

size: -
V: TRBV6-1
CDR3: ASGTRGAKNEQF

size: few
V: TRBV7-2
CDR3: ASSLEASREQY

size: -
V: TRBV27
CDR3: ASSLAGTPYNEQF

size: many
V: TRBV11-2
CDR3: ASSLNIENTEAF

size: -
V: TRBV12-3/TRBV12-4
CDR3: ASSDSRSTEAF

size: -
V: TRBV7-2
CDR3: ASSSGPNTEAS

size: many
V: TRBV2
CDR3: ASSERTSAGELF

size: -
V: TRBV5-6
CDR3: ASSGQGRKPQH

size: few
V: TRBV19
CDR3: ASSVGGGAGNEQF

size: many
V: TRBV27
CDR3: ASSLSGGGELF

size: few
V: TRBV20-1
CDR3: SAREEQGAGETQY

size: many
V: TRBV2
CDR3: ATSGETEAF

size: many
V: TRBV12-3/TRBV12-4
CDR3: ASSLWDESQAF

size: many
V: TRBV2
CDR3: ASSEGGGLSGNTIY

size: many
V: TRBV20-1
CDR3: SASVAGRGETQY

size: -
V: TRBV3-1
CDR3: ASSPSSGKPPDTQY

size: many
V: TRBV7-2
CDR3: ASSLKREGSYEQY

size: -
V: TRBV5-1
CDR3: ASSPGASQTGELF

size: many
V: TRBV11-2
CDR3: ASSFRTSGGGGELF

size: few
V: TRBV7-2
CDR3: ASSLGVRGYEQY

size: many
V: TRBV3-1
CDR3: ASSQERTSDRGETQY

size: many
V: TRBV3-1
CDR3: ASSQENFGTEAF

size: few
V: TRBV3-1
CDR3: ASSQDPRFTGELF

size: many
V: TRBV7-2
CDR3: ASSLGPSSYEQY

size: many
V: TRBV12-3/TRBV12-4
CDR3: ASSHRRAKSYEQY

size: -
V: TRBV29-1
CDR3: SVDRGGTSYGYT

size: -
V: TRBV20-1
CDR3: SASGGQGLADTQY

size: -
V: TRBV4-1
CDR3: ASSQSVRETQY

size: -
V: TRBV5-5
CDR3: ASSADRGLGNQPQH

size: -
V: TRBV30
CDR3: AGKRLYEKLF

size: many
V: TRBV28
CDR3: ASTSDRGKETQY

size: few
V: TRBV14
CDR3: ASSQERIGGAF

size: few
V: TRBV5-1
CDR3: ASSHGRGRDTEAF

size: many
V: TRBV27
CDR3: ASSPNRVYTEAF

size: many
V: TRBV28
CDR3: ASSSPGRFGETQY

size: few
V: TRBV14
CDR3: ASSQGSPLH

size: few
V: TRBV11-2
CDR3: ASSSPRAHSNYGYT

size: many
V: TRBV28
CDR3: ASREDGNTEAF